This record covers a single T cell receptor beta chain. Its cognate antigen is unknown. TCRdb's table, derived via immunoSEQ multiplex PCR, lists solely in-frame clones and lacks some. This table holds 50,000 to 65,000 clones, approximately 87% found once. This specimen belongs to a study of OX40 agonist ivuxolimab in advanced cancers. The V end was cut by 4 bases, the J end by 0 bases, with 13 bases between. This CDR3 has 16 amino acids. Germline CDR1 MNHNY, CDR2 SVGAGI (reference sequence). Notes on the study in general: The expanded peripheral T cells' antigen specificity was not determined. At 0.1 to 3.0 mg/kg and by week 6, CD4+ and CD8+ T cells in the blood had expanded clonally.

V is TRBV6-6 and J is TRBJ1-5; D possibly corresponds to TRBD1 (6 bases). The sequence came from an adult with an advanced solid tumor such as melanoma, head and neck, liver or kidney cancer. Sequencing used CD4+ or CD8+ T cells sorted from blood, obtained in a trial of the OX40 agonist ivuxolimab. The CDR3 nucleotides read TGTGCCAGCAGTTTAAGGGGGGCGGATAGCAATCAGCCCCAGCATTTT. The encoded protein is CASSLRGADSNQPQHF.